The TCR beta chain described here comes from a study of prognosis after radiotherapy for stage I lung cancer. This clonotype came up many times. Genomic DNA served as the source from which two-round multiplex PCR generated TCR beta CDR3 amplicons. First-round PCR amplification was performed with primers specific to each TRBV and TRBJ gene. Universal primers were used for second-round PCR. TCRdb processed the multiplex PCR reads anew with MiXCR; each CDR3 protein has one entry. Of 45,000 to 70,000 distinct CDR3 sequences in the sample, around 27% were seen once. CDR1 and CDR2 (germline): DFQATT, SNEGSKA (reference sequence). V lost 6 bases and J lost 0, with 8 bases in between. The CDR3 consists of 13 residues.

The rearrangement joins TRBV20-1 to TRBJ1-4; TRBD1 is a possible D gene (5 bases). The receptor's source is a donor over 45 with non-small cell lung cancer. The starting material was PBMCs, obtained before or after stereotactic body radiation therapy (not recorded which). The CDR3 DNA sequence: TGCAGTGCCCCGGGGCCAACTAATGAAAAACTGTTTTTT. Its translation is CSAPGPTNEKLFF.